This T cell receptor (beta chain) derives from a study of T cell responses to AZD1222 COVID-19 vaccine. As to this clone: Its specificity is not known.

Assay: immunoSEQ multiplex PCR; the TCRdb copy retains only in-frame clones and omits some. The sample has over 150,000 clones, roughly nine tenths seen once. Study outcomes and limitations: None of the repertoires were sampled until the peak T cell response had passed. CD4 TCRs linked to vaccination spanned spike, dominating at 160-218 and 743-854.

The V end was cut by 2 bases, the J end by 0 bases, with 15 bases between. Germline values: CDR1 SGHTS, CDR2 YDEGEE. CDR3 length equals 17 residues. Source: peripheral blood, taken 28 days after the second AZD1222 dose. The chain uses TRBV5-8 and TRBJ1-5; TRBD1 is a possible D gene (5 bases). The sequence came from an adult who received the AZD1222 COVID-19 vaccine. This CDR3 reads CASSLSVWGYSNQPQHF. DNA of the CDR3: TGTGCCAGCAGCTTATCTGTTTGGGGGTATAGCAATCAGCCCCAGCATTTT.